This record covers a single TCR beta chain. Its antigen is undetermined. The entry originates in a study of T cell responses to AZD1222 COVID-19 vaccine. Some clones are missing from TCRdb's copy, which holds only in-frame ones; the method was immunoSEQ multiplex PCR. The sample has about 150,000 clones, 92% seen once; the top ten hold roughly 3.3%. Overall study results and limits: Spike-wide coverage was observed for vaccine-associated CD4 TCRs, with dominant responses at 160-218 and 743-854. Two AZD1222 administrations were followed by greater Spike-specific TCR breadth and depth.

Second-dose timings of about 4 or about 12 weeks were pooled. The CDR3 loop spans 15 amino acids. Germline V lookup: CDR1 MNHEY, CDR2 SVGEGT. The V end was cut by 2 bases, the J end by 3 bases, with 11 bases between. The rearrangement joins TRBV6-2 or TRBV6-3 to TRBJ1-5, with D tentatively TRBD1 (6 bases). Sequencing was performed on peripheral blood, taken 28 days after the second AZD1222 dose. This TCR came from an adult who received the AZD1222 COVID-19 vaccine. The CDR3 loop reads CASSYPDRPNQPQHF. CDR3 sequence (DNA): TGTGCCAGCAGTTACCCGGACAGACCCAATCAGCCCCAGCATTTT.